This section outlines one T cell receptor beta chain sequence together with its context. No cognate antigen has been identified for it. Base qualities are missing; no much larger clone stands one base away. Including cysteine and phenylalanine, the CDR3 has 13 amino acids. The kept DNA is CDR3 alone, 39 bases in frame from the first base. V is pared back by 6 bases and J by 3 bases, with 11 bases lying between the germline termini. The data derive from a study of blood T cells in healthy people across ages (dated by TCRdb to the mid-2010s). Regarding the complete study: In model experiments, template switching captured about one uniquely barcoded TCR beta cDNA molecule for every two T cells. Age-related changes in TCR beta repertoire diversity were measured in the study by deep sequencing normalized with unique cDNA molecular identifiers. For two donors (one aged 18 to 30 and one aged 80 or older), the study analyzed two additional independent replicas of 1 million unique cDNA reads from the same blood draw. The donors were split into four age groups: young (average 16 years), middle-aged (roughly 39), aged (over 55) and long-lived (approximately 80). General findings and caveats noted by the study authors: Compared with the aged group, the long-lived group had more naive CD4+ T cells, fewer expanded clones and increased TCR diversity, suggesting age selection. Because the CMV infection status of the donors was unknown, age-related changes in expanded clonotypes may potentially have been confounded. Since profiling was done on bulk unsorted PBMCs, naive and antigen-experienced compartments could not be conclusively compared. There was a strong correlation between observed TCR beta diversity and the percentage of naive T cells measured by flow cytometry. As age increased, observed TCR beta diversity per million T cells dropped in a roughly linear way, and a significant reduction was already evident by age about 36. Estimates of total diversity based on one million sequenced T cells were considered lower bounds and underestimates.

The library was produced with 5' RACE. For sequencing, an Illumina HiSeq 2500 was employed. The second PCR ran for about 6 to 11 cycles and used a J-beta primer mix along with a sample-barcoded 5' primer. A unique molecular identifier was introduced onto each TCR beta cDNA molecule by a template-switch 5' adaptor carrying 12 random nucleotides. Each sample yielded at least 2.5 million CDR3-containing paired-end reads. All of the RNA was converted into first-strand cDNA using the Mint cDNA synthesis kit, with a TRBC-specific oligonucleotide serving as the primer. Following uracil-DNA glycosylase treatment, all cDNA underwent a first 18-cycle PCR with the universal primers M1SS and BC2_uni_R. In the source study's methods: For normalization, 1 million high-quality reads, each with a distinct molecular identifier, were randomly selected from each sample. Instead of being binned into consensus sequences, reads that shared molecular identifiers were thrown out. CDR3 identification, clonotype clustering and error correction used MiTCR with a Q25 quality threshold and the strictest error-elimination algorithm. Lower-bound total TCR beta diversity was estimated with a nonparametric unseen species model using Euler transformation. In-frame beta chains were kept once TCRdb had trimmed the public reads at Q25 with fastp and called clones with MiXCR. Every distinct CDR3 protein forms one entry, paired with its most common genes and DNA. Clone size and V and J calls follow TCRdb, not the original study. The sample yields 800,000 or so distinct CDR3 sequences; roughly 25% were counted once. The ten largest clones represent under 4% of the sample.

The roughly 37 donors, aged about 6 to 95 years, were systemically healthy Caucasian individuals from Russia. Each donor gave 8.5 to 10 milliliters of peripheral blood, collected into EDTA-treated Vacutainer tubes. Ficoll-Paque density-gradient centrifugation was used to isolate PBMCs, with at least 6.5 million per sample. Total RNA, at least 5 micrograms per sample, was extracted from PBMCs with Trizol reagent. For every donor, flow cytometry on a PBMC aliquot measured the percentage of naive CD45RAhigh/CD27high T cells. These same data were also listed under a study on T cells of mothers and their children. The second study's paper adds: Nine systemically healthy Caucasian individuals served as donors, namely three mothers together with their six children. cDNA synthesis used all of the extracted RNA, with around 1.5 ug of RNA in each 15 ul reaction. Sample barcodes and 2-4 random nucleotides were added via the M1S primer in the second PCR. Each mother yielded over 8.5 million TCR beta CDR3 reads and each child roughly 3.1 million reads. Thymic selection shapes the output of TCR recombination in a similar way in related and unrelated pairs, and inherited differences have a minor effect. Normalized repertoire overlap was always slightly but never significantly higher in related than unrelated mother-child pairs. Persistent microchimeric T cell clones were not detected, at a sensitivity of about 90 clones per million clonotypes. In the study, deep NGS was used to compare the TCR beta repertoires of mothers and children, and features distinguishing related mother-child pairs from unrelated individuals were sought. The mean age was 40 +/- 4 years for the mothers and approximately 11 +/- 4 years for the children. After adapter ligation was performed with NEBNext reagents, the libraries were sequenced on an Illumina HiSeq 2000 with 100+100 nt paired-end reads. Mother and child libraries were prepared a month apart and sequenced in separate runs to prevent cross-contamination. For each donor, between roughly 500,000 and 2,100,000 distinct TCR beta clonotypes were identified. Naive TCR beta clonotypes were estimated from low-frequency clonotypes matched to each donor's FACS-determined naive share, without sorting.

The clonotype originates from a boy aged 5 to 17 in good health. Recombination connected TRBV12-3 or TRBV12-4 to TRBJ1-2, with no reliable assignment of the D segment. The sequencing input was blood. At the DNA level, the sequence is TGTGCCAGCAGCCCCGACCAGCACTATGGCTACACCTTC. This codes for CASSPDQHYGYTF.